A selection of T cell receptor beta chains follows, all from one sample in a study of beta chain features in type 1 diabetes. Repertoires were generated with immunoSEQ multiplex PCR, while TCRdb's copy carries only in-frame clones and drops some. The table lists hundreds of thousands of clones, about an eighth of them singletons, with 0.02% to 0.025% in the top ten. Sequencing used naive CD4+ T cells from blood. The receptors were sampled from a man younger than 35 with type 1 diabetes. Each CDR3 is given with its conserved first and last residue. The order of the fields is V gene, clone size, D gene, J gene, CDR3 DNA, CDR3 protein. D genes are given only for firm matches. Part of the rows lack a size; the others show once, few, many or a class for expanded clones.

v_call: TRBV30
clone_size: few
d_call: TRBD1
j_call: TRBJ2-7
cdr3_nt: TGTGCCTGGACCTCTTCACCGGGACAGCAACACGCTCCCTCCTACGAGCAGTACTTC
cdr3_aa: CAWTSSPGQQHAPSYEQYF

v_call: TRBV7-6
clone_size: NA
d_call: NA
j_call: TRBJ2-7
cdr3_nt: TGTGCCAGCAGCTTAATGTCAGGGATCAGCTACGAGCAGTACTTC
cdr3_aa: CASSLMSGISYEQYF

v_call: TRBV7-2
clone_size: few
d_call: NA
j_call: TRBJ2-7
cdr3_nt: TGTGCCAGCAGCTCTACAGGGTGGGAGCAGTACTTC
cdr3_aa: CASSSTGWEQYF

v_call: TRBV7-3
clone_size: few
d_call: TRBD1
j_call: TRBJ2-3
cdr3_nt: TGTGCCAGCAGCTTTGACAGGGGCACAGATACGCAGTATTTT
cdr3_aa: CASSFDRGTDTQYF

v_call: TRBV6-6
clone_size: NA
d_call: NA
j_call: TRBJ1-1
cdr3_nt: TGTGCCAGCAGCCGTGGGGGTGGAGCCACTGAAGCTTTCTTT
cdr3_aa: CASSRGGGATEAFF

v_call: TRBV5-6
clone_size: NA
d_call: NA
j_call: TRBJ1-2
cdr3_nt: TGTGCCAGCAGCAGACAGGACTATGGCTACACCTTC
cdr3_aa: CASSRQDYGYTF

v_call: TRBV7-8
clone_size: NA
d_call: NA
j_call: TRBJ1-1
cdr3_nt: TGTGCCAGCAGCCCGTCCATGAACACTGAAGCTTTCTTT
cdr3_aa: CASSPSMNTEAFF

v_call: TRBV30
clone_size: NA
d_call: TRBD2
j_call: TRBJ2-7
cdr3_nt: TGTGCCTGGAGGATCGGGACTAGCGGGGGCTACGAGCAGTACTTC
cdr3_aa: CAWRIGTSGGYEQYF

v_call: TRBV6-5
clone_size: NA
d_call: NA
j_call: TRBJ1-1
cdr3_nt: TGTGCCAGCAGTTACGGGCGGAACACTGAAGCTTTCTTT
cdr3_aa: CASSYGRNTEAFF

v_call: TRBV30
clone_size: NA
d_call: TRBD1
j_call: TRBJ1-1
cdr3_nt: TGTGCCTGGAGTCGCGGACAGGTGAACACTGAAGCTTTCTTT
cdr3_aa: CAWSRGQVNTEAFF

v_call: TRBV14
clone_size: few
d_call: TRBD1
j_call: TRBJ2-7
cdr3_nt: TGTGCCAGCAGCCATCGCCGGGACAGGGTACACGAGCAGTACTTC
cdr3_aa: CASSHRRDRVHEQYF